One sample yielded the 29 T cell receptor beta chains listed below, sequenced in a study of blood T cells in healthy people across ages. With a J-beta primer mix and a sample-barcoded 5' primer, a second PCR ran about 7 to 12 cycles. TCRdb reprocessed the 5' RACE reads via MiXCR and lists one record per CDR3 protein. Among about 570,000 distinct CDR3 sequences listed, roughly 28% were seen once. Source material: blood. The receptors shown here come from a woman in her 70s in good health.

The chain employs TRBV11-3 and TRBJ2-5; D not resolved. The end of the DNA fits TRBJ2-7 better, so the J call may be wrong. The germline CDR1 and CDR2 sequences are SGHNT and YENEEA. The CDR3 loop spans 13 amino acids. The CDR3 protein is CASSFEKIYEQYF. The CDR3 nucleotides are TGTGCCAGCAGCTTCGAAAAAATCTACGAGCAGTACTTC.

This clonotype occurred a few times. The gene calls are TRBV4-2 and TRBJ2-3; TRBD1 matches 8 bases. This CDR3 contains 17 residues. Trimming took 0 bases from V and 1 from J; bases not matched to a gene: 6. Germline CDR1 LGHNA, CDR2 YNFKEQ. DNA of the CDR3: TGTGCCAGCAGCCAAGATATGGGCAGGGGGCGCACAGATACGCAGTATTTT. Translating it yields CASSQDMGRGRTDTQYF.

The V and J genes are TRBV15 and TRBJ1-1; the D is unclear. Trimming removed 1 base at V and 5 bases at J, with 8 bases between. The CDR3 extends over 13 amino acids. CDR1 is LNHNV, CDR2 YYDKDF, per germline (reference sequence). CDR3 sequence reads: CATSRGEGTEAFF. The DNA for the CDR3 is TGTGCCACCAGCAGAGGGGAAGGAACTGAAGCTTTCTTT.

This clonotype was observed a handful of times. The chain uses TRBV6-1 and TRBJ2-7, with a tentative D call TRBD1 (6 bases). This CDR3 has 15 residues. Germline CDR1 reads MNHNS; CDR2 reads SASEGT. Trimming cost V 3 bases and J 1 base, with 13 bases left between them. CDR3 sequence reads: CASSDWNQGSYEQYF. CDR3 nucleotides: TGTGCCAGCAGTGACTGGAATCAGGGGTCCTACGAGCAGTACTTC.

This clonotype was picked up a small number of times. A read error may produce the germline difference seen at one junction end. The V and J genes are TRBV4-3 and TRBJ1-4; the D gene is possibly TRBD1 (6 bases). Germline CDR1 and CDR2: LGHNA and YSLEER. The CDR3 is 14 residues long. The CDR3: CASSPTGPNGKLFF. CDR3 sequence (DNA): TGCGCCAGCAGCCCCACAGGGCCGAATGGAAAACTGTTTTTT.

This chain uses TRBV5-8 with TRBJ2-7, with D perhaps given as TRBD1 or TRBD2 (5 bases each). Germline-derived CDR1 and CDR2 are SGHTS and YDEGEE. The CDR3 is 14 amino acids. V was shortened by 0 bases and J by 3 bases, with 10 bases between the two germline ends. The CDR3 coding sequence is TGTGCCAGCAGCTTGGCCGAGGGGATCTACGAGCAGTACTTC. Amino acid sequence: CASSLAEGIYEQYF.

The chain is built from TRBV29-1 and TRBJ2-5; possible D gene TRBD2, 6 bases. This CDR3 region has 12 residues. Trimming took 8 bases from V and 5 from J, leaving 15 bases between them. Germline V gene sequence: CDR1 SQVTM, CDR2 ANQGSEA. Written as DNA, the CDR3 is TGCAGCTCGGACACTGGGAGGGAGACCCAGTACTTC. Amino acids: CSSDTGRETQYF. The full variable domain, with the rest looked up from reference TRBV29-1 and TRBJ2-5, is SAVISQKPSRDICQRGTSLTIQCQVDSQVTMMFWYRQQPGQSLTLIATANQGSEATYESGFVIDKFPISRPNLTFSTLTVSNMSPEDSSIYLCSSDTGRETQYFGPGTRLLVL.

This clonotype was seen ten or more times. The CDR3 sequence: CASSTSSSYYGYTF. The CDR3 bases are TGTGCCAGCAGCACGAGCAGTAGCTACTATGGCTACACCTTC. The rearrangement joins TRBV13 to TRBJ1-2; no definite D call. V was pared by 5 bases and J by 3 bases, with 13 bases between. CDR3 size: 14 residues. Germline V gene lookup returns CDR1 PRHDT and CDR2 FYEKMQ (reference sequence).

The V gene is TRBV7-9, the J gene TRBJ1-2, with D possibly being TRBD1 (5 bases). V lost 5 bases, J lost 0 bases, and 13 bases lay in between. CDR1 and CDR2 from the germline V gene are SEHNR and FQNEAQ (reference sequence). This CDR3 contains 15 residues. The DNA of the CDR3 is TGTGCCAGCAGCCCGCAGACAGCGACTAACTATGGCTACACCTTC. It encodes CASSPQTATNYGYTF.

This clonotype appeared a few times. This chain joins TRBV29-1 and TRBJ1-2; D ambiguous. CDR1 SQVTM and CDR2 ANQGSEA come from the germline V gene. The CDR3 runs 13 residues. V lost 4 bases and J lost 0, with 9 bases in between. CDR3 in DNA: TGCAGCGTTGGGGTCGGACCTAACTATGGCTACACCTTC. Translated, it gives CSVGVGPNYGYTF.

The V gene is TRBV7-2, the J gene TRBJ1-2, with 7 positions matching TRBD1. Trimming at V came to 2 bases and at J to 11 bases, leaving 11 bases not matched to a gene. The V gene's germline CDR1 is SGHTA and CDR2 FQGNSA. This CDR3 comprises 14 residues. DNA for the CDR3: TGTGCCAGCAGCTTAACAGGGGTTTTTTCGGGTTACACCTTC. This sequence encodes CASSLTGVFSGYTF.

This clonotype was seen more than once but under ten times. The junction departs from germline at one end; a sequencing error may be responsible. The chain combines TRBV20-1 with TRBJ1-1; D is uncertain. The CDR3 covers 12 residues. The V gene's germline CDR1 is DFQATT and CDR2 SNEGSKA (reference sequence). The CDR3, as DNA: TGCAGTGCTAGAGAGGGGAACGCTGAAGCTTTCTTT. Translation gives CSAREGNAEAFF.

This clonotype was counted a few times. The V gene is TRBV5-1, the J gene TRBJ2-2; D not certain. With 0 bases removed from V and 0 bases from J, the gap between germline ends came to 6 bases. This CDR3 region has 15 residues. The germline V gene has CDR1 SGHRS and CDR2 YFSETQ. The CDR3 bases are TGCGCCAGCAGCTTGGACCCTTCGAACACCGGGGAGCTGTTTTTT. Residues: CASSLDPSNTGELFF.

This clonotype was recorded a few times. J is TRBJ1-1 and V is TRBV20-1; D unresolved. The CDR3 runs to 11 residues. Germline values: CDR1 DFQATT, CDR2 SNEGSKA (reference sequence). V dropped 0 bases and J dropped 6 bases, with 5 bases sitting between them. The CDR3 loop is CSARDHAEAFF. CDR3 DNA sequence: TGCAGTGCTAGAGATCACGCTGAAGCTTTCTTT.

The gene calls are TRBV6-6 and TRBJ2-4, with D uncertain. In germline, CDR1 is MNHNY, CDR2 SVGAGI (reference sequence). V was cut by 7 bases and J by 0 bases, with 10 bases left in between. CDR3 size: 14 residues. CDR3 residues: CASTILGAKNIQYF. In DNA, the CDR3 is TGTGCCAGCACCATCCTAGGAGCCAAAAACATTCAGTACTTC.

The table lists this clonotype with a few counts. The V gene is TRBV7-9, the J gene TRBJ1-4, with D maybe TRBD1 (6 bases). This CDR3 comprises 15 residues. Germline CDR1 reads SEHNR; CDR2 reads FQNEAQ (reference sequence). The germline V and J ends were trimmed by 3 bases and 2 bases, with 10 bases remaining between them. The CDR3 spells CASSFDRTTNEKLFF. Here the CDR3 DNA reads TGTGCCAGCAGCTTCGACAGGACGACTAATGAAAAACTGTTTTTT.

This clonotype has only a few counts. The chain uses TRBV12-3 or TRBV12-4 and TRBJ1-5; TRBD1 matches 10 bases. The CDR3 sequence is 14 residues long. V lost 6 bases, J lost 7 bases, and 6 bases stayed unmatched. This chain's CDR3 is CASRQGQGRQPQHF. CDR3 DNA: TGTGCCAGCAGGCAGGGACAGGGGAGGCAGCCCCAGCATTTT.

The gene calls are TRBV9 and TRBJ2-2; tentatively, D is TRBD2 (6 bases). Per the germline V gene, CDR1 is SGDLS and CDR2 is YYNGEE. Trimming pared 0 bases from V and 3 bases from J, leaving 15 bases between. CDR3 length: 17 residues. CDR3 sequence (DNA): TGTGCCAGCAGCGTAGTCGGGGCGGGGCGACACACCGGGGAGCTGTTTTTT. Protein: CASSVVGAGRHTGELFF.

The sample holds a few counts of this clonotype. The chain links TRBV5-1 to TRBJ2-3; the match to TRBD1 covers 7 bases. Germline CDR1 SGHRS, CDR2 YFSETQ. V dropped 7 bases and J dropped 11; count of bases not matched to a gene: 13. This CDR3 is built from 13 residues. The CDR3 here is CASGTESLREQYF. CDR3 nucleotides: TGCGCCAGCGGGACAGAGAGCCTTCGAGAGCAGTATTTT.

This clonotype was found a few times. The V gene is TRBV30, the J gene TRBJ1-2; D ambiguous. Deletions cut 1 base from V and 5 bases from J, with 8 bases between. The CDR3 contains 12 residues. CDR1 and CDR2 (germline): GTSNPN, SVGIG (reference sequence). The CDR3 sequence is CAWSAGGYGYTF. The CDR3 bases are TGTGCCTGGAGTGCCGGTGGGTATGGCTACACCTTC. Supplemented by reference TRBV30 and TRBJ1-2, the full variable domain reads SQTIHQWPATLVQPVGSPLSLECTVEGTSNPNLYWYRQAAGRGLQLLFYSVGIGQISSEVPQNLSASRPQDRQFILSSKKLLLSDSGFYLCAWSAGGYGYTFGSGTRLTVV.

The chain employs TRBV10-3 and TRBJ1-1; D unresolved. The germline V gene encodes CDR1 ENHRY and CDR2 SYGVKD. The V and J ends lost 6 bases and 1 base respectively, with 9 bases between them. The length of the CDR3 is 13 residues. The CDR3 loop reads CAISSSGNTEAFF. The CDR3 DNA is TGTGCCATCAGCTCGTCGGGGAACACTGAAGCTTTCTTT.

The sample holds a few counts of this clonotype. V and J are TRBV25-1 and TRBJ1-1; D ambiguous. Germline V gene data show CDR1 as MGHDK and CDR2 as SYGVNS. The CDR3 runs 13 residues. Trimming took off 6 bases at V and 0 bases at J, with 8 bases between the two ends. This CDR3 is CASSINLNTEAFF. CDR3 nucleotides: TGTGCCAGCAGCATCAACCTGAACACTGAAGCTTTCTTT.

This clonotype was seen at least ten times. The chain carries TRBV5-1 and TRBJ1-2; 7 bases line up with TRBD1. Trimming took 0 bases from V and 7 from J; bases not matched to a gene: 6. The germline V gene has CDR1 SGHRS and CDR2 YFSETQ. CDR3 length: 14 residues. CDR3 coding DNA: TGCGCCAGCAGCTTGGAGGGGGCGCAAGGTGGCTACACCTTC. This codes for CASSLEGAQGGYTF.

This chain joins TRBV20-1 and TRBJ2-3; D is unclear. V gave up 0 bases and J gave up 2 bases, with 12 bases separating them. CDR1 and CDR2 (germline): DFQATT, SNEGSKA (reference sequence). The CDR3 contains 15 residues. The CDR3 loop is CSARDPLSPTDTQYF. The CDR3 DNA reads TGCAGTGCTAGAGATCCGCTCTCCCCCACAGATACGCAGTATTTT.

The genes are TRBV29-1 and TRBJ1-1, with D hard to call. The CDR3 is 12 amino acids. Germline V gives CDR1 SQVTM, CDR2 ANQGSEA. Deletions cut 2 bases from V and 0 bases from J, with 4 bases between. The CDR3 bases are TGCAGCGTTGAACACCTGAACACTGAAGCTTTCTTT. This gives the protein CSVEHLNTEAFF.

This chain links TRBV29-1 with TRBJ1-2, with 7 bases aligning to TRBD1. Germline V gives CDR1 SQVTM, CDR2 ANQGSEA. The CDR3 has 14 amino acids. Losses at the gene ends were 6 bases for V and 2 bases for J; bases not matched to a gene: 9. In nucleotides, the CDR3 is TGCAGCGTGACCCAAAGGGGACAGAACTATGGCTACACCTTC. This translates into CSVTQRGQNYGYTF.

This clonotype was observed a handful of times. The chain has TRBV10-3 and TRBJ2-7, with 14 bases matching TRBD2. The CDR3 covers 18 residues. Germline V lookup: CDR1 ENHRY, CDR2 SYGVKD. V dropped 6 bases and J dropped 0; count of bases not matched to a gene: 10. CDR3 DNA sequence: TGTGCCATCAGCCGAGGACTAGCGGGGGGCCAGAGCTCCTACGAGCAGTACTTC. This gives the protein CAISRGLAGGQSSYEQYF.

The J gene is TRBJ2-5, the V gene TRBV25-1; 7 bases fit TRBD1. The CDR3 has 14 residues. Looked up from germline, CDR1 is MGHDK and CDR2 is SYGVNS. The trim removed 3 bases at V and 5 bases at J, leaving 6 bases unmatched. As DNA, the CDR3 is TGTGCCAGCAGTGATCTAGGGGGCGCGGAGACCCAGTACTTC. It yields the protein CASSDLGGAETQYF.

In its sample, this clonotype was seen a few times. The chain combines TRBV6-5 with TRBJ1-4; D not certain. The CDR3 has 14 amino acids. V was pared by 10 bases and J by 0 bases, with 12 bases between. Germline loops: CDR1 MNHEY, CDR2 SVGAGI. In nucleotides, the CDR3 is TGTGCCACCGGCAGAGCTGCAACTAATGAAAAACTGTTTTTT. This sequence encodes CATGRAATNEKLFF.